This T cell receptor (beta chain) comes out of a study of cytomegalovirus exposure and HLA in healthy donors. Study-wide findings and caveats: Some TCR beta chains (roughly 150 of them) were listed as cytomegalovirus-associated. As confirmed in vitro, a few CMV-associated chains were specific for CMV antigens.

CDR1 LNHDA and CDR2 SQIVND come from the germline V gene (reference sequence). J gave up 3 bases and V 3 bases, and 4 bases lay outside the gene matches. This CDR3 is 16 amino acids long. TCRdb keeps only in-frame clones here, not all; method: immunoSEQ multiplex PCR. The sample lists 130,000 or so clones, around 85% seen once, with roughly 2% in the top ten. On this clone: Its antigen remains unknown.

The chain couples TRBV19 to TRBJ2-2, with 10 nucleotides matching TRBD1. The clonotype was recovered from a woman aged 30 to 39 in good health and CMV-seronegative. Material for sequencing was PBMCs. Written as DNA, the CDR3 is TGTGCCAGTAGTATCAGACAGGGGGCGTACACCGGGGAGCTGTTTTTT. It is translated as CASSIRQGAYTGELFF.